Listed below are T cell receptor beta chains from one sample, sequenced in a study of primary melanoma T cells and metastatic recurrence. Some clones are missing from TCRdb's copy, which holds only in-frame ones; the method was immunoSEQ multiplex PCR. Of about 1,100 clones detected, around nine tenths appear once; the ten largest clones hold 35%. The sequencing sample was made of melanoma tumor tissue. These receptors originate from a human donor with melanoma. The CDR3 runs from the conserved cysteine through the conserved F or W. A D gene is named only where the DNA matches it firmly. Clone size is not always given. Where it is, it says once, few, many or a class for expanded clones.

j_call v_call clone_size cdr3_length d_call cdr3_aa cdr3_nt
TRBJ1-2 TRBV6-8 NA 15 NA CASSYSKEANYGYTF TGTGCCAGCAGTTACTCGAAGGAGGCTAACTATGGCTACACCTTC
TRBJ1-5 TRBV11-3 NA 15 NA CASSRSDPGNQPQHF TGTGCCAGCAGCCGTTCGGACCCAGGGAATCAGCCCCAGCATTTT
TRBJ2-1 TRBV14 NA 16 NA CASSQDRGQIYNEQFF TGTGCCAGCAGCCAAGATAGAGGACAGATATACAATGAGCAGTTCTTC
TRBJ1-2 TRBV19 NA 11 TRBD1 CASQTGGGYTF TGTGCCAGCCAAACAGGGGGCGGCTACACCTTC
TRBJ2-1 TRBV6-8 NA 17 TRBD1 CASSYFRQGGSYNEQFF TGTGCCAGCAGTTACTTCAGACAGGGCGGATCCTACAATGAGCAGTTCTTC
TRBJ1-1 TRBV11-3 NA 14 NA CASSLEARNTEAFF TGTGCCAGCAGCTTAGAGGCCAGAAACACTGAAGCTTTCTTT
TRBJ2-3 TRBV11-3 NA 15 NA CANSLGRAGLNTQYF TGTGCCAACAGCTTAGGACGGGCCGGCTTAAATACGCAGTATTTT
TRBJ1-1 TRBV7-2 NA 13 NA CASSLDENTEAFF TGTGCCAGCAGCCTGGACGAGAACACTGAAGCTTTCTTT
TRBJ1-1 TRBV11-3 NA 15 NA CASSLLRDGKTEAFF TGTGCCAGCAGCTTGCTCCGGGACGGAAAAACTGAAGCTTTCTTT
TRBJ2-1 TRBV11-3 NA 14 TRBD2 CASSAAGVYNEQFF TGTGCCAGCAGCGCCGCGGGGGTTTACAATGAGCAGTTCTTC
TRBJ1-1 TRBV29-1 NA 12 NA CSVQPWGTEAFF TGCAGCGTTCAACCTTGGGGCACTGAAGCTTTCTTT
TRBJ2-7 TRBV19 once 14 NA CASSIDRGTKEQYF TGTGCCAGTAGTATAGATCGTGGCACCAAAGAGCAGTACTTC
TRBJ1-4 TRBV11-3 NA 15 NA CASSLASWSNEKLFF TGTGCCAGCAGCTTGGCCAGTTGGAGTAATGAAAAACTGTTTTTT
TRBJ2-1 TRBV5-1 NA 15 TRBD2 CASSETSGRSNEQFF TGCGCCAGCAGCGAAACTAGCGGGAGATCCAATGAGCAGTTCTTC
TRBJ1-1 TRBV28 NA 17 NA CASSFAGKRLMNTEAFF TGTGCCAGCAGTTTTGCAGGCAAGAGGCTCATGAACACTGAAGCTTTCTTT
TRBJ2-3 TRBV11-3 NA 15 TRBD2 CASSLYGRDTDTQYF TGTGCCAGCAGCTTATACGGGAGGGACACAGATACGCAGTATTTT
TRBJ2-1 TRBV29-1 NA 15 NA CSVEDPLSAYNEQFF TGCAGCGTTGAAGATCCTCTTAGCGCCTACAATGAGCAGTTCTTC
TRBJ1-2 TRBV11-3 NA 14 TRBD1 CASSPGTGLNGYTF TGTGCCAGCAGCCCGGGGACAGGGCTAAATGGCTACACCTTC
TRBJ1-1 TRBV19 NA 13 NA CASSLQGGTEAFF TGTGCCAGTAGTCTACAGGGCGGCACTGAAGCTTTCTTT
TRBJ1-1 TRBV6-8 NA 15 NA CASSVGRVRNTEAFF TGTGCCAGCAGTGTCGGCCGGGTTAGAAACACTGAAGCTTTCTTT
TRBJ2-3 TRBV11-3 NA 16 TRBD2 CASSLGGAGLTDTQYF TGTGCCAGCAGCTTAGGAGGAGCGGGGCTCACAGATACGCAGTATTTT
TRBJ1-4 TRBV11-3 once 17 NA CASSLWASGVEGEKLFF TGTGCCAGCAGCTTATGGGCCTCAGGGGTAGAGGGTGAAAAACTGTTTTTT
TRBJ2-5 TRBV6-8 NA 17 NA CASSGPFPGPLQETQYF TGTGCCAGCAGCGGCCCCTTTCCGGGACCACTCCAAGAGACCCAGTACTTC
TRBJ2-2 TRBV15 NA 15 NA CATSRDGEPTGELFF TGTGCCACCAGCAGAGACGGGGAGCCCACCGGGGAGCTGTTTTTT
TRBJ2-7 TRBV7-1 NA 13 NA CASSLDRFGTQYF TGTGCCAGCAGCTTAGATCGTTTCGGAACACAGTACTTC
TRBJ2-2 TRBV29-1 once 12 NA CSVALNTGELFF TGCAGCGTTGCCTTGAACACCGGGGAGCTGTTTTTT
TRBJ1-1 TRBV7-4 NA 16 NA CASSCRTERMNTEAFF TGTGCCAGCAGTTGTCGGACAGAGAGAATGAACACTGAAGCTTTCTTT
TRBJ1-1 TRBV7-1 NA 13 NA CASSLITGAEAFF TGTGCCAGCAGCCTGATAACGGGGGCTGAAGCTTTCTTT
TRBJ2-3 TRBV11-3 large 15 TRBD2 CASSFWGGGPDGQYF TGTGCCAGCAGCTTTTGGGGCGGGGGGCCCGATGGGCAGTATTTT
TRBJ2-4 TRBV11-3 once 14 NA CASAPGGTKNIQYF TGTGCCAGCGCCCCAGGGGGGACCAAAAACATTCAGTACTTC
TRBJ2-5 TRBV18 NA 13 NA CASSPLARETQYF TGTGCCAGCTCACCCCTAGCCCGAGAGACCCAGTACTTC
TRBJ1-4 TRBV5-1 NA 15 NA CASSLSGVTNEKLFF TGCGCCAGCAGCTTGTCGGGGGTGACTAATGAAAAACTGTTTTTT
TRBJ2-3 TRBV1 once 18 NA CASSQDRRGVPGADTQYF TGCGCCAGCAGCCAAGATCGAAGGGGAGTCCCGGGGGCAGATACGCAGTATTTT
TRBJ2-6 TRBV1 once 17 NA CASSSGGADSGTNVLTF TGCGCCAGCAGTTCCGGGGGGGCTGACTCTGGGACCAACGTCCTGACTTTC
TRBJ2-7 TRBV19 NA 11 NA CASRSSYEQYF TGTGCCAGTAGGAGCTCCTACGAGCAGTACTTC
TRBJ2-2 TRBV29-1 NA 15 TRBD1 CSAGVGQGSTGELFF TGCAGCGCCGGAGTCGGACAGGGATCCACCGGGGAGCTGTTTTTT
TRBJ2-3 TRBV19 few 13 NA CASSSISTDTQYF TGTGCCAGTAGTAGTATTAGCACAGATACGCAGTATTTT
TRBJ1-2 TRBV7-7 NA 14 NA CASSLEGRAFGYTF TGTGCCAGCAGCTTGGAGGGCAGGGCTTTTGGCTACACCTTC
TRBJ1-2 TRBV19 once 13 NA CASKGRGAYGYTF TGTGCCAGTAAAGGCAGGGGCGCGTATGGCTACACCTTC
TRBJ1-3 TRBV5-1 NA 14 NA CASSLDRTGNTIYF TGCGCCAGCAGCTTGGACCGGACTGGAAACACCATATATTTT
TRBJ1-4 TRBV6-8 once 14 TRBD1 CASSSGQGNEKLFF TGTGCCAGCAGTTCTGGACAGGGGAATGAAAAACTGTTTTTT
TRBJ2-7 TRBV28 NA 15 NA CASSDTGTGTYEQYF TGTGCCAGCAGTGATACCGGGACTGGCACCTACGAGCAGTACTTC
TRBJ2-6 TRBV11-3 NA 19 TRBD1 CASSLVMGQGDSGANVLTF TGTGCCAGCAGCTTAGTAATGGGACAGGGGGACTCTGGGGCCAACGTCCTGACTTTC